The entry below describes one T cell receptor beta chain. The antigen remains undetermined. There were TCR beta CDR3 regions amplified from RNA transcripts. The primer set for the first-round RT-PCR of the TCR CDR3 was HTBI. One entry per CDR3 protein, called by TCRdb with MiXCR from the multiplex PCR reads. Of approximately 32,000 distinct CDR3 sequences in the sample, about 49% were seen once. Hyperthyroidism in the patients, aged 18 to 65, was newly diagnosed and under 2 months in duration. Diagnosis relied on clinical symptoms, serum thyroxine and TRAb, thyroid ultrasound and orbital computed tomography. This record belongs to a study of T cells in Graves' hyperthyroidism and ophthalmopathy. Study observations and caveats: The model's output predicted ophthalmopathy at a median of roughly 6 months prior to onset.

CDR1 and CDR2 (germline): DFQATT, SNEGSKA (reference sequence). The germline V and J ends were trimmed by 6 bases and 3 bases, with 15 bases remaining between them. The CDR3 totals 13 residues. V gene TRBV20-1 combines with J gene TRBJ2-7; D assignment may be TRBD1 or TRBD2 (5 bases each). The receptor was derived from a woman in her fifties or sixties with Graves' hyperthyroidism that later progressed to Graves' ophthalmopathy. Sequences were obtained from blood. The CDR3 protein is CSAKRQGDYEQYF. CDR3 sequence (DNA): TGCAGTGCCAAAAGGCAGGGAGACTACGAGCAGTACTTC.